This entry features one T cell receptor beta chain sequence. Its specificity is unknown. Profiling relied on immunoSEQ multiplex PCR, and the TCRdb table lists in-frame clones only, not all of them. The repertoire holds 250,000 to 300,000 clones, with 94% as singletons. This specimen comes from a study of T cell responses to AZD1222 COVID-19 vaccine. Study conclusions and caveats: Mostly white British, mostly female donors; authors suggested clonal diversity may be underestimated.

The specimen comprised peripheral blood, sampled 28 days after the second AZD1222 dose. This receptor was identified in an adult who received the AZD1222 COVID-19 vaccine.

The CDR3 DNA reads TGTGCCAGCAGCCCTAGGGGGGCGCTCGGTAACTATGGCTACACCTTC. It codes for CASSPRGALGNYGYTF. The V gene is TRBV28, the J gene TRBJ1-2, with D possibly TRBD1 on 6 matching bases. Per the germline V gene, CDR1 is MDHEN and CDR2 is SYDVKM. This CDR3 is built from 16 residues. Trimming shortened V by 6 bases and J by 1 base, and 18 bases separated the two germline ends.